This TCR beta chain comes out of a study of T-cell reconstitution after alpha-beta-depleted transplantation in children (dated by TCRdb to the mid-2010s). Study-level background: T-cell immune reconstitution after TCRalphabeta/CD19-depleted allogeneic hematopoietic cell transplantation in children was quantitatively tracked in the study by means of TCR repertoire profiling.

This clonotype was seen only a few times. The antigen it binds to is not known. No base-level quality is on record; no much larger clone is a single base apart. The library was generated by PCR. The instrument given in TCRdb is Illumina HiSeq 2500. TCR library preparation used molecular barcoding, with unique molecular identifiers applied to normalize quantification of the TCRbeta repertoire. The public reads were reanalyzed by TCRdb: fastp trimming at Q25, MiXCR alignment, in-frame beta chains only. For every CDR3 protein sequence, its rows merge into one entry that carries the most common genes and DNA. The sample table lists about 300,000 distinct CDR3 sequences, almost 8% of them with a count of one. Clones ranked in the top ten supply 8.5% to 9.5% of the sample. Per the publication, the treatment or condition label means: allogeneic hematopoietic cell transplantation with graft depleted of TCRalphabeta T cells and CD19 B cells. The transplant recipients were children given TCRalphabeta/CD19-depleted allogeneic hematopoietic cell grafts.

From the cysteine up to the valine, the CDR3 has a length of 15 residues. Solely the CDR3 DNA is kept, with 45 bases framed from the first base. Trimmed from V: 1 base; trimmed from J: 3 bases; junction bases lacking a gene match: 7. The germline V gene yields SGHDT for CDR1 and YYEEEE for CDR2. Summary of the overall study and its limitations: In some patients, high TCRbeta diversity at day 60 was attributed to recipient T cells and intrathymic progenitors that had survived conditioning. About two months after transplant, the apparently early recovery of alphabetaT-cell counts reportedly depended on just several hundred clones that had expanded rapidly and came from non-depleted graft cells. Over subsequent months, a decline in hyperexpanded clone frequencies was noted, and after one year, T-cell counts and TCRbeta diversity were mostly ascribed to newly produced T cells.

The sample in question was peripheral blood, obtained 360 days after TCRalphabeta/CD19-depleted stem cell transplant. This receptor was taken from a female patient between 2 and 15 years old who had a stem cell transplant for Fanconi anemia, so the T cells may come from the graft donor. The chain was built from TRBV5-6 and TRBJ2-7; 7 central nucleotides agree with TRBD2. This receptor has the CDR3 CASSLLAGVNYEQYV. In nucleotide form, the sequence is TGTGCCAGCAGCTTGCTCGCGGGGGTTAACTACGAGCAGTACGTC.